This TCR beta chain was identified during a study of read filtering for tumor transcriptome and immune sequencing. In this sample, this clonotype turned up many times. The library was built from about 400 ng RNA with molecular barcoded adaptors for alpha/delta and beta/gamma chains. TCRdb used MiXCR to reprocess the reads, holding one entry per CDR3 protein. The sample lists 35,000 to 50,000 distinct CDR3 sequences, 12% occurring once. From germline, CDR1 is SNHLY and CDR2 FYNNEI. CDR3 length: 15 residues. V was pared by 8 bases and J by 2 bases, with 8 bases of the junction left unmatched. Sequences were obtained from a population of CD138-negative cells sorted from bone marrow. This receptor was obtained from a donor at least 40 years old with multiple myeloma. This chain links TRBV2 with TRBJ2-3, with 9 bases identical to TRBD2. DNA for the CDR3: TGTGCCAGCTTAGCGGGGGTTTTCCTCACAGATACGCAGTATTTT. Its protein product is CASLAGVFLTDTQYF.